The count of the clone carrying this T cell receptor (beta chain) is one. This sample is drawn from a study of response to subunit inactivated influenza vaccine. One entry per CDR3 protein results from TCRdb running MiXCR on the RT-PCR reads. The sample yields roughly 760,000 distinct CDR3 sequences, 21% seen once. With V trimmed by 4 bases and J by 4 bases, 7 bases remained unmatched. The CDR3 is 14 residues long. Germline lookup yields CDR1 SGHRS and CDR2 YFSETQ. The chain recombines TRBV5-1 with TRBJ1-1; 7 bases map to TRBD1. The sequence was collected from a man over 45 who received an inactivated influenza vaccine. Sequencing used PBMCs from blood, obtained around 5 days after vaccination. The CDR3 loop is CASSKTGTATEAFF. CDR3 nucleotide sequence: TGCGCCAGCAGCAAAACCGGGACAGCCACTGAAGCTTTCTTT.